This T cell receptor (beta chain) comes out of a study of blood T cell repertoires in COVID-19. Across the whole study: T cells, B-cell-depleted T cells, or PBMCs provided the cDNA or gDNA that served as material.

CDR3 size: 17 residues. Trimming took 8 bases from V and 3 from J; bases not matched to a gene: 19. Germline CDR1 SGHRS, CDR2 YFSETQ. Here immunoSEQ multiplex PCR was the method, and the copy in TCRdb shows in-frame clones only, minus some. The repertoire holds 200,000 to 250,000 clones, with under 85% as singletons. The receptor's source is a woman aged 25 to 39 with COVID-19, enrolled during active disease. The chain is built from TRBV5-1 and TRBJ2-7; TRBD1 aligns across 8 bases. The sequenced sample consisted of peripheral blood. CDR3 DNA: TGCGCCAGACCCTTAGTTGTAGACAGGGGATCTAGCTACGAGCAGTACTTC. It codes for CARPLVVDRGSSYEQYF.